This TCR beta chain was captured by sequencing in a study of beta chain features in type 1 diabetes. With 0 bases removed from V and 4 bases from J, the gap between germline ends came to 13 bases. The CDR3 runs to 15 residues. Germline CDR1 and CDR2: SGHDN and FVKESK. Expressed TCRB transcripts were sequenced because the isolated RNA had all been reverse transcribed beforehand. TCRdb's copy holds only in-frame clones and misses some; the assay was immunoSEQ multiplex PCR. In the table there are over 700,000 clones, roughly a sixth of which are singletons. This clone was counted only a few times. The chain has TRBV14 and TRBJ2-7; D ambiguous. The sequenced material came from naive CD4+ T cells from blood. This clonotype was obtained from a woman under 30 in good health. CDR3 DNA: TGTGCCAGCAGCCAAGATTATAATTTACCGTACGAGCAGTACTTC. It codes for CASSQDYNLPYEQYF.